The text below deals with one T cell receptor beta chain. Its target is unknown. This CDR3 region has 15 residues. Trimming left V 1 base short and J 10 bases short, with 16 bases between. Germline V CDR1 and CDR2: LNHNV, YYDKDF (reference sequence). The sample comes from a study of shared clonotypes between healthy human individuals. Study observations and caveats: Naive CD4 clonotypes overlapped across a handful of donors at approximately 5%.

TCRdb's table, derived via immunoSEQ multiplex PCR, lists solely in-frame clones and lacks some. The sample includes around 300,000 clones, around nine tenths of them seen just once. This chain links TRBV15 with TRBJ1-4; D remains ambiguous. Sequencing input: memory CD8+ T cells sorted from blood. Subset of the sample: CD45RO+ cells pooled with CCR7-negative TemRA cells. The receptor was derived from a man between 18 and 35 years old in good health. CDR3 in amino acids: CATSRVGLVTGKLFF. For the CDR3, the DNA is TGTGCCACCAGCAGAGTAGGGTTGGTTACTGGAAAACTGTTTTTT.